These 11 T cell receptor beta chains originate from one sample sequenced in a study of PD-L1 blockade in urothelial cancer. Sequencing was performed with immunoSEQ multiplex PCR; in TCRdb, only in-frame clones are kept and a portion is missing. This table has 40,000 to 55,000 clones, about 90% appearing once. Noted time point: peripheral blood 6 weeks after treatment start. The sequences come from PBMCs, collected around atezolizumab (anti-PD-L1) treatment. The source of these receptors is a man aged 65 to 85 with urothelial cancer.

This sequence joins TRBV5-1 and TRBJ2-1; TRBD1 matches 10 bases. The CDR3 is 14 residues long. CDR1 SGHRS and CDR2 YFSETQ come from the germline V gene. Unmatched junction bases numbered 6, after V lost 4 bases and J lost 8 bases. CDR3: CASSGQGVIDEQFF. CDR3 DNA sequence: TGCGCCAGCAGCGGACAGGGGGTAATCGATGAGCAGTTCTTC.

CDR3 sequence (DNA): TGTGCCAGCAGTTTTGACGGGAGGGCCTCCGGGGAGCTGTTTTTT. Amino acid sequence: CASSFDGRASGELFF. The rearrangement uses TRBV6-1 and TRBJ2-2, with 8 bases that match TRBD2. The CDR3 loop spans 15 amino acids. CDR1 is MNHNS, CDR2 SASEGT, per germline. V gave up 5 bases and J gave up 6 bases; unmatched junction bases: 8.

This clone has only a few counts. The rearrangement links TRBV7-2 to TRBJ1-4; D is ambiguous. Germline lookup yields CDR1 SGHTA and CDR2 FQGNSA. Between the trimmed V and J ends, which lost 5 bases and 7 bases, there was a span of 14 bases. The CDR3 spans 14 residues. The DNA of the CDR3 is TGTGCCAGCAGCAAAACGGGGTATGGTGAAAAACTGTTTTTT. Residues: CASSKTGYGEKLFF.

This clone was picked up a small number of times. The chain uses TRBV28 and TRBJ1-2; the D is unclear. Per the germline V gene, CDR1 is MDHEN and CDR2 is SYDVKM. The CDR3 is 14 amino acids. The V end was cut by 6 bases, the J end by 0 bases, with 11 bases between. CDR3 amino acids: CASSRDSANYGYTF. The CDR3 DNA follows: TGTGCCAGCAGCCGGGATTCGGCTAACTATGGCTACACCTTC.

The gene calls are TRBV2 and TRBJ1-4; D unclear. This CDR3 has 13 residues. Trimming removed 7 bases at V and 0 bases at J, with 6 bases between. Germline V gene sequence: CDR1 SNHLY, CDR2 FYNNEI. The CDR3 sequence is CASTEATNEKLFF. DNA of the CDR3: TGTGCCAGCACAGAGGCAACTAATGAAAAACTGTTTTTT.

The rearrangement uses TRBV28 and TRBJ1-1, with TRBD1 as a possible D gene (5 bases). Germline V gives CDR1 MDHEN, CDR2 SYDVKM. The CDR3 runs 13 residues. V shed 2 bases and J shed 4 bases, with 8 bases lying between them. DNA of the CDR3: TGTGCCAGCAGTTTAGTCGGGGGCACTGAAGCTTTCTTT. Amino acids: CASSLVGGTEAFF.

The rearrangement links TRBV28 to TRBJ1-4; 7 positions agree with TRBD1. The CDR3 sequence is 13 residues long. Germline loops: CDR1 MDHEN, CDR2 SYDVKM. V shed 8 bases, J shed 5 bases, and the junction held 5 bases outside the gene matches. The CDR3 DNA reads TGTGCCAGCCGGACAGGTCTAAATGAAAAACTGTTTTTT. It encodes CASRTGLNEKLFF.

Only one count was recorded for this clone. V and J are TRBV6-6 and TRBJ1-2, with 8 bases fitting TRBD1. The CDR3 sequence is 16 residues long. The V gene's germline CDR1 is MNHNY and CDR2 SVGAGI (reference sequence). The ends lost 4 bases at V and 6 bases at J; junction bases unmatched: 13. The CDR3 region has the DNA TGTGCCAGCAGTTCACCCGCTTCAGGGGGCGCGGATGGCTACACCTTC. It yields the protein CASSSPASGGADGYTF.

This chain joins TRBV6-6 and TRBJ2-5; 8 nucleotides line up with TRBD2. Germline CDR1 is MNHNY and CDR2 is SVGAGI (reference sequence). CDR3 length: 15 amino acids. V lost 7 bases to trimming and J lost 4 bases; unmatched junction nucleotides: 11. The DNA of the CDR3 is TGTGCCAGCACCCGTAGCGGGACAAGCGGAGAGACCCAGTACTTC. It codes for CASTRSGTSGETQYF.

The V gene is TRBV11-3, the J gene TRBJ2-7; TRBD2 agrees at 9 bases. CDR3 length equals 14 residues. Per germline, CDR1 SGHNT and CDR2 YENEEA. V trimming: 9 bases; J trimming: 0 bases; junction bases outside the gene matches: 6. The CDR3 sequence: CARASGASSYEQYF. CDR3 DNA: TGTGCCAGGGCTAGCGGGGCTAGCTCCTACGAGCAGTACTTC.

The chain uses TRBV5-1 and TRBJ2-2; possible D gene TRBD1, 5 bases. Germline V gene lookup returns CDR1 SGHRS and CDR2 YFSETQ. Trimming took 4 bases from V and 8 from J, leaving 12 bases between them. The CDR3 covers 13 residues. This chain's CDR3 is CASSPDTLGELFF. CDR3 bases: TGCGCCAGCAGCCCGGACACACTGGGGGAGCTGTTTTTT.